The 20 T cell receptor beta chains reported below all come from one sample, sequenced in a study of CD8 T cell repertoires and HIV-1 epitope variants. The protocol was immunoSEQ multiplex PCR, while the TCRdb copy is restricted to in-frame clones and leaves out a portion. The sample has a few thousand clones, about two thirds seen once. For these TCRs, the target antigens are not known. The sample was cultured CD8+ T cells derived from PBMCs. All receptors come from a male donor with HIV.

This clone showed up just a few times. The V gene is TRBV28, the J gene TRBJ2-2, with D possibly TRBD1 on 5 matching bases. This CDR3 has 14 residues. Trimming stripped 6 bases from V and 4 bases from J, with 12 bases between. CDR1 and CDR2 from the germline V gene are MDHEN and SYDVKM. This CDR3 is CASSPPTVTGELFF. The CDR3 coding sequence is TGTGCCAGCAGCCCGCCGACAGTCACCGGGGAGCTGTTTTTT.

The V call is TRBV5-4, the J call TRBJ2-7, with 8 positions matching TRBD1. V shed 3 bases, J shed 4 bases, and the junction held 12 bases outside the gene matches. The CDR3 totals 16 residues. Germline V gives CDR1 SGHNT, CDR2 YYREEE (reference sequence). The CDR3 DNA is TGTGCCAGCAGCTGGCAGTCGACCAGGGGGCTATACGAGCAGTACTTC. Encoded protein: CASSWQSTRGLYEQYF. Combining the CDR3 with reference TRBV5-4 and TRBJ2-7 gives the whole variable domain ETGVTQSPTHLIKTRGQQVTLRCSSQSGHNTVSWYQQALGQGPQFIFQYYREEENGRGNFPPRFSGLQFPNYSSELNVNALELDDSALYLCASSWQSTRGLYEQYFGPGTRLTVT.

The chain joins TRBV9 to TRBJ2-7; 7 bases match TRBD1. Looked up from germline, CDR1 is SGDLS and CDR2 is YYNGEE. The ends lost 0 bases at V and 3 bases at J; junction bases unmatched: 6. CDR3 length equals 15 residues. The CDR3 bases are TGTGCCAGCAGCGTAGATCCGGGACAGAACTACGAGCAGTACTTC. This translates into CASSVDPGQNYEQYF.

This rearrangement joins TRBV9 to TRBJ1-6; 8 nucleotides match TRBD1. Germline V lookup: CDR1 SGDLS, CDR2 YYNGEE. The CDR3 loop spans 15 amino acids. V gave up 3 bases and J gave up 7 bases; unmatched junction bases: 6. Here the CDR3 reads CASSARTGTNSPLHF. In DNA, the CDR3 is TGTGCCAGCAGCGCCCGGACAGGGACGAATTCACCCCTCCACTTT.

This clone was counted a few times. CDR3 sequence reads: CASSVSFDTDRVDEQYF. CDR3 nucleotides: TGTGCCAGCAGCGTATCCTTTGATACCGACAGGGTCGACGAGCAGTACTTC. J is TRBJ2-7 and V is TRBV9; 7 bases align to TRBD1. There are 17 residues in the CDR3. The J segment lost 5 bases and the V segment lost 1 base, leaving 15 bases of the junction unmatched. Germline-derived CDR1 and CDR2 are SGDLS and YYNGEE.

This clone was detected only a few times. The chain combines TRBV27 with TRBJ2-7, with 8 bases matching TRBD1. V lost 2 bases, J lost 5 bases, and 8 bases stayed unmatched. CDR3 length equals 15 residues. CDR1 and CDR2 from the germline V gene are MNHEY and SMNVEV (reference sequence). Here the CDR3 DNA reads TGTGCCAGCAGTTTACAATCGACAGGGGACCACGAGCAGTACTTC. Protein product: CASSLQSTGDHEQYF.

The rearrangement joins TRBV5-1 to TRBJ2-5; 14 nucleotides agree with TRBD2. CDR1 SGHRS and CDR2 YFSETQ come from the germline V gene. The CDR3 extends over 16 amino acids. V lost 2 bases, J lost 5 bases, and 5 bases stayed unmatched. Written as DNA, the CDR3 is TGCGCCAGCAGCTTATCCGGGACTAGCGGGGGTGAGACCCAGTACTTC. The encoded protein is CASSLSGTSGGETQYF.

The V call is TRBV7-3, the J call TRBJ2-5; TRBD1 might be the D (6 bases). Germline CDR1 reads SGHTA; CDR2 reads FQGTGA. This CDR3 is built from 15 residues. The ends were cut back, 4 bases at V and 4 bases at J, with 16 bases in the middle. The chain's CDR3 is CASSSQGSVGETQYF. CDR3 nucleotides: TGTGCCAGCAGCTCTCAGGGGAGTGTGGGAGAGACCCAGTACTTC.

The CDR3: CASSQPKTGTSGGVGQYF. The CDR3 DNA reads as TGTGCCAGCAGCCAACCCAAAACCGGGACTAGCGGGGGGGTTGGGCAGTATTTT. The rearrangement links TRBV4-2 to TRBJ2-3; 16 bases are a match to TRBD2. Germline V CDR1 and CDR2: LGHNA, YNFKEQ. V dropped 2 bases and J dropped 11; count of bases not matched to a gene: 13. The CDR3 has 18 amino acids.

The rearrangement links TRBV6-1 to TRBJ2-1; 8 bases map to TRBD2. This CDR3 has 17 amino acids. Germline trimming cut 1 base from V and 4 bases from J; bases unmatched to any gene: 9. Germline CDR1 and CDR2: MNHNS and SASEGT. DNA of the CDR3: TGTGCCAGCAGTGAAGAAGGTGCCAGCGGGAGATACAATGAGCAGTTCTTC. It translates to CASSEEGASGRYNEQFF.

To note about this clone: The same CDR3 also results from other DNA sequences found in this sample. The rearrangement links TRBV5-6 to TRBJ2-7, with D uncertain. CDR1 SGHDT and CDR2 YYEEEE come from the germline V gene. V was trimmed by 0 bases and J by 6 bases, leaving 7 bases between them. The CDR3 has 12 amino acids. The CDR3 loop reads CASSLALAEQYF. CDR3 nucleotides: TGTGCCAGCAGCTTGGCGCTTGCCGAGCAGTACTTC.

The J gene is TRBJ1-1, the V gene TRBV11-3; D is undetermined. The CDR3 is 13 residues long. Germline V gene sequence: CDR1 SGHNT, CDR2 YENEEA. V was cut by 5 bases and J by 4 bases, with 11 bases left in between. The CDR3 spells CASSDSVGTEAFF. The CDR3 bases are TGTGCCAGCAGCGACTCTGTGGGCACTGAAGCTTTCTTT.

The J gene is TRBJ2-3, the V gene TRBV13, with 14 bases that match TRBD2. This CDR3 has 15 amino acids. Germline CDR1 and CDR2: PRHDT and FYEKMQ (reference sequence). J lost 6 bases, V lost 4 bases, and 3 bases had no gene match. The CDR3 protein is CASSSRTSGRDTQYF. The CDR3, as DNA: TGTGCCAGCAGCTCCCGGACTAGCGGGAGGGATACGCAGTATTTT.

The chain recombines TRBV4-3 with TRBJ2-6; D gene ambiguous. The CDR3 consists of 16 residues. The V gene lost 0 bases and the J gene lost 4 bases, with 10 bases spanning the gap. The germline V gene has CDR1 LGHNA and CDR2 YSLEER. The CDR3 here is CASSQDWQAGANVLTF. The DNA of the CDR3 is TGCGCCAGCAGCCAAGATTGGCAGGCCGGGGCCAACGTCCTGACTTTC.

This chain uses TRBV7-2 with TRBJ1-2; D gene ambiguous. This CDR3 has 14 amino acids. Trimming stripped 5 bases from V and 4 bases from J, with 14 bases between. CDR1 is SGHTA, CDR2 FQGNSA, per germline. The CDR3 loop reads CASSLVGRIYGYTF. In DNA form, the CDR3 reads TGTGCCAGCAGCCTCGTGGGCAGGATCTATGGCTACACCTTC.

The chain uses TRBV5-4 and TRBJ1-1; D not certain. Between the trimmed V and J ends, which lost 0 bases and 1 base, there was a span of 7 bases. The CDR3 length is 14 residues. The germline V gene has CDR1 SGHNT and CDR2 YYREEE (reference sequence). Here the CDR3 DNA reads TGTGCCAGCAGCTTGGACAGCGGGAACACTGAAGCTTTCTTT. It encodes CASSLDSGNTEAFF.

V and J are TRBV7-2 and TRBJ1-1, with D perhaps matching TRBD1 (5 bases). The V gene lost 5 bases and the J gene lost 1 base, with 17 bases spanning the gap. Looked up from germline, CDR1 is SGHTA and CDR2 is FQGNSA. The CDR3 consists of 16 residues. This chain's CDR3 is CASSPAGGVANTEAFF. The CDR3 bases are TGTGCCAGCAGCCCCGCGGGGGGGGTCGCGAACACTGAAGCTTTCTTT. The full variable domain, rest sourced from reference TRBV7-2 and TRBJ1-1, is GAGVSQSPSNKVTEKGKDVELRCDPISGHTALYWYRQSLGQGLEFLIYFQGNSAPDKSGLPSDRFSAERTGGSVSTLTIQRTQQEDSAVYLCASSPAGGVANTEAFFGQGTRLTVV.

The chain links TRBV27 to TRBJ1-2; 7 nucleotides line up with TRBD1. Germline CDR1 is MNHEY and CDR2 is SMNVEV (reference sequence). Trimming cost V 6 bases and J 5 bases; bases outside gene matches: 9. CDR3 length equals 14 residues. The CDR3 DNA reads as TGTGCCAGCAGCAACCCGGGGACAGCGTATGGCTACACCTTC. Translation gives CASSNPGTAYGYTF.

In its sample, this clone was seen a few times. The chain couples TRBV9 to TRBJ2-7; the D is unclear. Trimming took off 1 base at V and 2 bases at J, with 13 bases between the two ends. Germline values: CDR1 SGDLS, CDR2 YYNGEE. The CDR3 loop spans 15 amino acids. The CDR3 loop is CASSVSGAETYEQYF. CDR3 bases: TGTGCCAGCAGCGTAAGTGGCGCCGAAACCTACGAGCAGTACTTC.

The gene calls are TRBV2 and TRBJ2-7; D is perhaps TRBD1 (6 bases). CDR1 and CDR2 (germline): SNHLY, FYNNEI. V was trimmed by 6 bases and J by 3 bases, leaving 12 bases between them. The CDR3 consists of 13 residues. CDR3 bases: TGTGCCAGCAGGGAACAGGGATTCTACGAGCAGTACTTC. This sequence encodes CASREQGFYEQYF.